Presented here are 19 T cell receptor beta chains from one specimen sequenced in a study of T-cell memory formation after mild COVID-19 (dated by TCRdb to the early 2020s). Receptor libraries were prepared by 5' RACE. These reads were obtained on an Illumina NovaSeq 6000. TCRdb reworked the public reads: Q25 trimming with fastp, MiXCR clone assembly, productive beta chains retained. Each CDR3 protein appears once, grouped with its most common genes and DNA. This sample has a few hundred thousand distinct CDR3 sequences in its table, and less than 25% of those were observed once. Under 25% of the sample rests with the top ten. The sample comprised PBMCs or a T cell subset sorted from them (not recorded which). These receptor sequences come from a man younger than 35 who had mild COVID-19 (a few samples of this study predate the infection). The sample titles of this study are shuffled in the database, so cell type and time point are left out; the donor was told from shared clones.

This clonotype was recorded a few times. The V call is TRBV11-2, the J call TRBJ1-1, with unresolved D. The germline CDR1 and CDR2 sequences are SGHAT and FQNNGV. Trimming stripped 8 bases from V and 10 bases from J, with 14 bases between. This CDR3 is built from 11 residues. DNA for the CDR3: TGTGCCAGCGCCTACGCGACACTAGCTTTCTTT. Its translation: CASAYATLAFF.

The chain uses TRBV12-5 and TRBJ1-1; D gene unclear. CDR3 length: 13 amino acids. CDR1 is LGHNT, CDR2 FRNRAP, per germline. Between the trimmed V and J ends, which lost 1 base and 3 bases, there was a span of 6 bases. CDR3 DNA: TGTGCTAGTGGTTTGGCAGAGGACACTGAAGCTTTCTTT. Translated: CASGLAEDTEAFF.

For this clonotype: This may be a read error: a much more frequent sequence differs by one nucleotide. The J gene is TRBJ2-2, the V gene TRBV5-1; D possibly corresponds to TRBD1 (5 bases). The CDR3 has 13 amino acids. Germline lookup yields CDR1 SGHRS and CDR2 YFSETQ. The CDR3 nucleotides are TGCGCCAGCAGGGGGCCGAACAACGGGGAGCTGTTTTTT. As protein: CASRGPNNGELFF. Full variable domain (outside the CDR3, taken from reference TRBV5-1 and TRBJ2-2): KAGVTQTPRYLIKTRGQQVTLSCSPISGHRSVSWYQQTPGQGLQFLFEYFSETQRNKGNFPGRFSGRQFSNSRSEMNVSTLELGDSALYLCASRGPNNGELFFGEGSRLTVL.

The chain carries TRBV4-1 and TRBJ1-1, with D unresolved. The CDR3 loop spans 19 amino acids. Germline-derived CDR1 and CDR2 are MGHRA and YSYEKL. The V gene lost 0 bases and the J gene lost 0 bases, with 20 bases spanning the gap. The CDR3 region is CASSQETPGLRAVNTEAFF. CDR3 DNA sequence: TGCGCCAGCAGCCAAGAAACACCCGGGCTTCGGGCCGTGAACACTGAAGCTTTCTTT.

The chain links TRBV7-8 to TRBJ1-5; D is perhaps TRBD1 (5 bases). V was clipped by 4 bases and J by 7 bases, with 17 bases between them. Germline assignment: CDR1 SGHVS and CDR2 FQNEAQ. The CDR3 contains 15 residues. Written as DNA, the CDR3 is TGTGCCAGCAGCTCCCCTAACCAGGGCGGCCAGCCCCAGCATTTT. It codes for CASSSPNQGGQPQHF.

This clonotype was observed a few times. The chain is built from TRBV11-2 and TRBJ2-1, with D possibly being TRBD1 (5 bases). Trimming took off 6 bases at V and 9 bases at J, with 18 bases between the two ends. CDR3 length equals 14 residues. Germline loops: CDR1 SGHAT, CDR2 FQNNGV. Written as DNA, the CDR3 is TGTGCCAGCAGTTCGGGCACAGGTTGGGGTGAGCAGTTCTTC. Amino acids: CASSSGTGWGEQFF.

This clonotype was counted between two and nine times. The chain carries TRBV5-1 and TRBJ2-5; the match to TRBD1 covers 10 bases. V lost 4 bases and J lost 1; bases outside the gene matches: 4. The CDR3 contains 15 residues. The germline gives CDR1 SGHRS, CDR2 YFSETQ. CDR3 in DNA: TGCGCCAGCAGCATTGGACAGGGGGGCCAAGAGACCCAGTACTTC. The encoded protein is CASSIGQGGQETQYF.

Only a few counts were recorded for this clonotype. The chain links TRBV6-5 to TRBJ2-5; a weak D match, TRBD2 (5 bases). This CDR3 comprises 13 residues. Per the germline V gene, CDR1 is MNHEY and CDR2 is SVGAGI. The V end lost 2 bases, the J end lost 5 bases, and 9 bases lay between the germline ends. The CDR3 sequence: CASSYGRGETQYF. CDR3 sequence (DNA): TGTGCCAGCAGTTACGGCCGGGGTGAGACCCAGTACTTC.

This clonotype appeared a few times. V and J are TRBV20-1 and TRBJ2-1, with 7 nucleotides matching TRBD2. Germline lookup yields CDR1 DFQATT and CDR2 SNEGSKA (reference sequence). This CDR3 has 14 residues. V gave up 3 bases and J gave up 8 bases; unmatched junction bases: 10. CDR3 protein: CSASRPAGFDEQFF. CDR3 in DNA: TGCAGTGCTAGCCGCCCAGCGGGGTTTGATGAGCAGTTCTTC.

The rearrangement joins TRBV28 to TRBJ1-1; tentatively, D is TRBD1 (5 bases). Germline V gene data show CDR1 as MDHEN and CDR2 as SYDVKM. V shed 6 bases and J shed 1 base, with 9 bases lying between them. The CDR3 runs to 13 residues. For the CDR3, the DNA is TGTGCCAGCAGGAAAACAGGGAACACTGAAGCTTTCTTT. It translates to CASRKTGNTEAFF.

The table lists this clonotype with a few counts. The gene calls are TRBV2 and TRBJ2-5, with D unresolved. The CDR3 sequence is 13 residues long. The V gene lost 4 bases and the J gene lost 5 bases, with 11 bases spanning the gap. CDR1 is SNHLY and CDR2 is FYNNEI in the germline V gene. Here the CDR3 DNA reads TGTGCCAGCAGTGGGGCGAACATGGAGACCCAGTACTTC. This translates into CASSGANMETQYF.

This clonotype was counted a few times. The chain uses TRBV6-6 and TRBJ2-7; TRBD1 matches at 8 bases. V trimming: 6 bases; J trimming: 5 bases; junction bases outside the gene matches: 6. Per the germline V gene, CDR1 is MNHNY and CDR2 is SVGAGI (reference sequence). The CDR3 is 13 residues long. The CDR3 region is CASSQTGVNEQYF. Here the CDR3 DNA reads TGTGCCAGCAGCCAGACAGGGGTGAACGAGCAGTACTTC.

This clonotype was detected once. J is TRBJ2-6 and V is TRBV5-1; 7 bases align to TRBD1. The CDR3 loop spans 17 amino acids. CDR1 and CDR2 from the germline V gene are SGHRS and YFSETQ. Germline trimming cut 3 bases from V and 0 bases from J; bases unmatched to any gene: 6. The CDR3 coding sequence is TGCGCCAGCAGCTCAGCGACAGGGCCCTCTGGGGCCAACGTCCTGACTTTC. This codes for CASSSATGPSGANVLTF.

This chain uses TRBV5-4 with TRBJ2-5; the match to TRBD2 covers 8 bases. Germline-derived CDR1 and CDR2 are SGHNT and YYREEE (reference sequence). The ends lost 2 bases at V and 5 bases at J; junction bases unmatched: 8. The CDR3 length is 15 residues. CDR3 sequence (DNA): TGTGCCAGCAGCTTCACAGCGGGGGCTCTGGAGACCCAGTACTTC. It is translated as CASSFTAGALETQYF. Combining the CDR3 with reference TRBV5-4 and TRBJ2-5 gives the whole variable domain ETGVTQSPTHLIKTRGQQVTLRCSSQSGHNTVSWYQQALGQGPQFIFQYYREEENGRGNFPPRFSGLQFPNYSSELNVNALELDDSALYLCASSFTAGALETQYFGPGTRLLVL.

The genes are TRBV28 and TRBJ2-1; no reliable D call. V shed 6 bases and J shed 7 bases, with 16 bases lying between them. CDR3 length: 14 residues. Germline V gene lookup returns CDR1 MDHEN and CDR2 SYDVKM. Here the CDR3 reads CASRIPTEKNEQFF. Written as DNA, the CDR3 is TGTGCCAGCAGGATCCCGACGGAGAAGAATGAGCAGTTCTTC.

This clonotype was seen more than once but under ten times. The chain uses TRBV12-5 and TRBJ1-1; no firm D call. CDR3 length equals 12 residues. Germline loops: CDR1 LGHNT, CDR2 FRNRAP. V was shortened by 6 bases and J by 10 bases, with 15 bases between the two germline ends. CDR3 bases: TGTGCTAGTGGCCCCGAAAGATATGTAGCTTTCTTT. Encoded protein: CASGPERYVAFF. Full variable domain (remainder filled in from reference TRBV12-5 and TRBJ1-1): DARVTQTPRHKVTEMGQEVTMRCQPILGHNTVFWYRQTMMQGLELLAYFRNRAPLDDSGMPKDRFSAEMPDATLATLKIQPSEPRDSAVYFCASGPERYVAFFGQGTRLTVV.

The chain employs TRBV3-1 and TRBJ2-7, with a weak D call TRBD1 (6 bases). The CDR3 has 14 residues. The germline V and J ends were trimmed by 4 bases and 3 bases, with 13 bases remaining between them. The germline gives CDR1 LGHDT, CDR2 YNNKEL (reference sequence). CDR3 in DNA: TGTGCCAGCAGCCCCTCGGGACACATCTACGAGCAGTACGTC. Its translation: CASSPSGHIYEQYV.

There are a few counts of this clonotype. This chain connects TRBV5-1 to TRBJ2-3; no clear D. Trimming cost V 0 bases and J 0 bases, with 11 bases left between them. The germline V gene encodes CDR1 SGHRS and CDR2 YFSETQ. This CDR3 region has 16 residues. The CDR3 sequence is CASSLVPGASTDTQYF. CDR3 coding DNA: TGCGCCAGCAGCTTGGTTCCGGGCGCAAGCACAGATACGCAGTATTTT.

The chain links TRBV20-1 to TRBJ2-7, with 8 bases matching TRBD2. The CDR3 length is 16 residues. Unmatched junction bases numbered 12, after V lost 2 bases and J lost 3 bases. Germline V CDR1 and CDR2: DFQATT, SNEGSKA (reference sequence). Written as DNA, the CDR3 is TGCAGTGCTAGACGTCCGGGGGGGTGGGTCGGCTACGAGCAGTACGTC. Amino acid sequence: CSARRPGGWVGYEQYV.